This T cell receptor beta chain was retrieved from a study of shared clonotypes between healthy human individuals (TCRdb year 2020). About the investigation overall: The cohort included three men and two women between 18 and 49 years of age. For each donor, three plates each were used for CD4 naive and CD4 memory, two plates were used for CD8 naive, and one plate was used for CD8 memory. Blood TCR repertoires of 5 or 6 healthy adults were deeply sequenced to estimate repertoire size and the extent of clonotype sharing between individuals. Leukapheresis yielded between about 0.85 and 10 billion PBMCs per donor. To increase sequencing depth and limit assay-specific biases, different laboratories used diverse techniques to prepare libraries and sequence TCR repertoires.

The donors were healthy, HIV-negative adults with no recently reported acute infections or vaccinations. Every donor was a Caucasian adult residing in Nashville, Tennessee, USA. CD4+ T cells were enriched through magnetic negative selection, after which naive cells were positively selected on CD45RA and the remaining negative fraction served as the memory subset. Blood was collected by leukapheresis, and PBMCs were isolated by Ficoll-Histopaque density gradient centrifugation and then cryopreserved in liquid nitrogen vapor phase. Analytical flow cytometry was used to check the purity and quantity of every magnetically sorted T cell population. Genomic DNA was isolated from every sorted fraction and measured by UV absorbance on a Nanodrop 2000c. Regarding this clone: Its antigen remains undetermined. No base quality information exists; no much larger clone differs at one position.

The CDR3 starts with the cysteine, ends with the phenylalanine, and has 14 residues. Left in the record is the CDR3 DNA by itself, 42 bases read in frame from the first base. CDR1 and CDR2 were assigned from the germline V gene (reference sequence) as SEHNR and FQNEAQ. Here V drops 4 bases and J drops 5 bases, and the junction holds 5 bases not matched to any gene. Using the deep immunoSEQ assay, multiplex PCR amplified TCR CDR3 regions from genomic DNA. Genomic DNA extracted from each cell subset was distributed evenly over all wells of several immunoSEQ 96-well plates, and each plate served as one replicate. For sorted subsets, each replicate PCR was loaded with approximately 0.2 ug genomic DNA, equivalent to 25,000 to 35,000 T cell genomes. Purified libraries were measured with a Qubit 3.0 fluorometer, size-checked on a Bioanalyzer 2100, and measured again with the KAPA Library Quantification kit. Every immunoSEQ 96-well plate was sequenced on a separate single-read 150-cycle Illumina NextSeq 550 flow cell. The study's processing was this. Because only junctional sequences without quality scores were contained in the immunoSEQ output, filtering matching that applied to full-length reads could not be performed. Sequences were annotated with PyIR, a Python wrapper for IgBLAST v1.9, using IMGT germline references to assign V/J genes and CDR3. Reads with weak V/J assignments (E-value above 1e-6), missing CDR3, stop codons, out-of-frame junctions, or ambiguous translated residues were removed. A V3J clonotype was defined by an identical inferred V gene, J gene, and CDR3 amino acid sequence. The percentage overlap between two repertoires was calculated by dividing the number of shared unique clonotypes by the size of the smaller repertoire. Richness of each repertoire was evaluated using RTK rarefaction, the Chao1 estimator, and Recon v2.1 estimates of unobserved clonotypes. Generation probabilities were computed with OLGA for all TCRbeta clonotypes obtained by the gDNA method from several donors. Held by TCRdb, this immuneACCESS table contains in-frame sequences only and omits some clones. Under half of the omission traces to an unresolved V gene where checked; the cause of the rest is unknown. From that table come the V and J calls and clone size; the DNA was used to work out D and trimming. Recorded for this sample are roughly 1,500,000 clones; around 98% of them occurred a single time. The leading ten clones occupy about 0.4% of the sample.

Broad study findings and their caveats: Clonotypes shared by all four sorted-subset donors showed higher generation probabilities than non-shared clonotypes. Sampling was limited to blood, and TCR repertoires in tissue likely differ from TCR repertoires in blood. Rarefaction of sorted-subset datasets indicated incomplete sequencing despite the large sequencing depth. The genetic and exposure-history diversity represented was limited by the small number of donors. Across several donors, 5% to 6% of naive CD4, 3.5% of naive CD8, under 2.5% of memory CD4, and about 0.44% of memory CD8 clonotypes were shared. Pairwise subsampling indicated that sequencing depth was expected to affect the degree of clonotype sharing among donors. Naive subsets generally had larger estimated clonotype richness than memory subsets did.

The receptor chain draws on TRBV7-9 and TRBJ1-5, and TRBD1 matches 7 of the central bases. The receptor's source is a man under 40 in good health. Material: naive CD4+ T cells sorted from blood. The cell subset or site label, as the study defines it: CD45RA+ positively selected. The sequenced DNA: TGTGCCAGCAGCTCCCAGGGGGGTTATCAGCCCCAGCATTTT. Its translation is CASSSQGGYQPQHF.